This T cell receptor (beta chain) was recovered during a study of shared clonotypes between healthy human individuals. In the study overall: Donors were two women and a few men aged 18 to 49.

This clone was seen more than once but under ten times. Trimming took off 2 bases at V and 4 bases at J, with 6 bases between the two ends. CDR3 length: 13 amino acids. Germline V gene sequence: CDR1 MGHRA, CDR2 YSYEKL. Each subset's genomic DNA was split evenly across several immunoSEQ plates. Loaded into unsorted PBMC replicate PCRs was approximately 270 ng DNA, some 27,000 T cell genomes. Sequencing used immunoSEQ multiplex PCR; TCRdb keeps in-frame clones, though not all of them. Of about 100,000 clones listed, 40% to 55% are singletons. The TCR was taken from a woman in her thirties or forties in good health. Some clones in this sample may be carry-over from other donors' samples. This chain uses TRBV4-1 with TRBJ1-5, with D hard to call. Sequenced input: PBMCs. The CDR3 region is CASSQQVNQPQHF. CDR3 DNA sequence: TGCGCCAGCAGCCAACAGGTGAATCAGCCCCAGCATTTT.